This TCR beta chain was profiled in a study of blood T cell repertoires in COVID-19 (dated by TCRdb to 2018 to 2020). In terms of the full investigation: Samples covering the acute and convalescent phases of COVID-19 were provided by collaborators in the United States, Italy and Spain. The prospective study material was composed of cDNA or gDNA derived from T cells, B-cell-depleted T cells, or PBMCs. Deeply sampled blood TCRbeta repertoires from subjects exposed to, actively infected with, or recovered from COVID-19 were included in the dataset. The repertoires were released in a freely available public database meant as a resource for research on the immune response to SARS-CoV-2. Samples were obtained from the ongoing ImmuneRACE study (first 160 participants) and from 1,200 or so subjects provided by 6 global collaborators. A de-identified subject ID, COVID-19 status, age in years and sex were almost always included in the sample metadata. Where HLA class I and class II types were available, the types were taken from metadata supplied by the sample provider, not from assay-based typing. Overall study results and their limits: Clinical and demographic metadata were provided uncurated, with the amount varying by source and participant.

The germline V gene supplies CDR1 KGHSH and CDR2 LQKENI. The CDR3 sequence holds 15 residues, the cysteine and phenylalanine included. The kept DNA is CDR3 alone, 45 bases in frame from the first base. V lost 0 bases and J lost 1 base; the stretch between them is 9 bases long. Whole blood was collected in K2EDTA tubes by collaborating institutions according to the institutions' own protocols. For TCRbeta analysis, collaborators shipped samples as frozen whole blood, isolated PBMCs, or DNA extracted from either of those sample types. The immunoSEQ Assay, a bias-controlled multiplex PCR, was used to amplify TCRbeta CDR3 regions from genomic DNA. As for how the authors treated the data: The number of nucleated cells in each sample was estimated by amplification of reference gene primers within the assay. To quantify the absolute abundance of each unique TCRbeta CDR3 rearrangement, sequence reads were collapsed and filtered. Productive Simpson clonality was computed per sample as the square root of Simpson's diversity index over productive rearrangements. TCRdb took this table from immuneACCESS and kept in-frame rearrangements with V and J called. Such tables lack part of the clones; where checked against another copy, unresolved V genes explain under half of the gap, and the rest is unexplained. V and J calls and clone size are copied from that table; D and trimming were computed from the DNA. The sample yields 130,000 to 150,000 clones; about four fifths were counted once. The ten largest clones capture almost 6.5% of the sample.

A note on this clone: Its antigen target is currently unknown. No base qualities exist here, and no much larger clone lies one base off it.

The sample taken for sequencing was peripheral blood. The sequence came from a human donor in a cohort sampled during active COVID-19. The chain employs TRBV18 and TRBJ1-1, with no confident D gene call. The DNA is as follows: TGTGCCAGCTCACCACCCCGGACTTCGAACACTGAAGCTTTCTTT. Its coded protein is CASSPPRTSNTEAFF.